What follows describes a single T cell receptor beta chain. Its target is unknown. The source of the sample is a study of a mutant IDH1 vaccine in newly diagnosed glioma. Study-level information: Vaccines were first given 4-6 weeks after radiotherapy alone, or with temozolomide cycles.

The time point here: week 5, during vaccination. One vaccine dose held 300 ug of mutant IDH1 20-mer peptide and came with topical imiquimod. Unmatched junction bases numbered 11, after V lost 5 bases and J lost 1 base. The CDR3 spans 18 residues. Germline lookup yields CDR1 SGHTA and CDR2 FQGTGA. Clones were read by immunoSEQ multiplex PCR, and TCRdb kept only the in-frame ones, dropping some. Counted here are around 38,000 clones, around 85% occurring once; the ten biggest clones make up roughly 22%. The receptor was isolated from a man aged 25 to 40 with glioma. This chain links TRBV7-3 with TRBJ2-2; 9 bases map to TRBD2. This sample comprised PBMCs, obtained from a glioma patient whose treatment included an IDH1 peptide vaccine. The CDR3 DNA is TGTGCCAGCAGCCCCCGTACCTCTAGCGGGGAGAACACCGGGGAGCTGTTTTTT. It codes for CASSPRTSSGENTGELFF.